This is a list of T cell receptor beta chains from one sample in a study of cytomegalovirus exposure and HLA in healthy donors. Measured with immunoSEQ multiplex PCR; TCRdb has only the in-frame clones, and not every one. The sample contains 100,000 to 150,000 clones, roughly 79% of which appear only once. Sequenced material: PBMCs. These TCRs come from a boy aged 2 to 10 in good health and CMV-seronegative. Each CDR3 is given with its conserved first and last residue. D genes are given only for firm matches. Only part of the rows carry a size: once, few, many, or a class if the clone is expanded.

>-|-|TRBJ1-2|TRBV21-1
CASSKGAQGGGYTF
TGTGCCAGCAGCAAAGGGGCCCAGGGTGGCGGCTACACCTTC
>-|-|TRBJ2-6|TRBV30
CAWGLSFSGANVLTF
TGTGCCTGGGGACTGTCTTTCTCTGGGGCCAACGTCCTGACTTTC
>-|-|TRBJ1-1|TRBV4-3
CASSQAPSDRLNTEAFF
TGCGCCAGCAGCCAAGCGCCCTCTGACAGACTGAACACTGAAGCTTTCTTT
>-|once|TRBJ2-7|TRBV30
CAWSTGLSGYEQYF
TGTGCCTGGAGTACAGGGCTTAGTGGCTACGAGCAGTACTTC
>TRBD1|-|TRBJ2-5|TRBV5-1
CASSLQGVKETQYF
TGCGCCAGCAGCTTACAGGGGGTGAAGGAGACCCAGTACTTC
>-|-|TRBJ1-1|TRBV18
CASSPPGGTEAFF
TGTGCCAGCTCACCACCGGGGGGGACTGAAGCTTTCTTT
>-|-|TRBJ2-7|TRBV11-2
CASSEAIYEQYF
TGTGCCAGCAGCGAGGCTATCTACGAGCAGTACTTC
>-|-|TRBJ1-5|TRBV19
CASSRINSGNQPQHF
TGTGCCAGTAGTAGGATAAATAGCGGCAATCAGCCCCAGCATTTT
>-|-|TRBJ1-2|TRBV6-6
CASSSLPGSYGYTF
TGTGCCAGCAGTTCGCTCCCGGGTTCCTATGGCTACACCTTC
>-|-|TRBJ1-2|TRBV7-9
CASSFGVLRDYGYTF
TGTGCCAGCAGCTTCGGAGTTCTTCGGGACTATGGCTACACCTTC
>-|-|TRBJ2-1|TRBV7-3
CASSSRLASYNEQFF
TGTGCCAGCAGCTCCCGACTGGCTTCCTACAATGAGCAGTTCTTC
>TRBD1|-|TRBJ2-3|TRBV9
CASSAGGSSADTQYF
TGTGCCAGCAGCGCAGGGGGTTCTAGTGCAGATACGCAGTATTTT